A single sample is the source of the 18 T cell receptor beta chains below, sequenced in a study of cytomegalovirus exposure and HLA in healthy donors. 13 Jbeta primers and 60 Vbeta primers were used for the PCR. The assay was immunoSEQ multiplex PCR, and TCRdb's table has in-frame clones only and misses some. The sample lists around 45,000 clones; around 68% were seen once. Sample: PBMCs. Receptors originate from a man aged 25-45 years in good health and CMV-seronegative.

The chain links TRBV19 to TRBJ2-7; 9 bases match TRBD1. J gave up 2 bases and V 5 bases, and 4 bases lay outside the gene matches. Germline V CDR1 and CDR2: LNHDA, SQIVND (reference sequence). CDR3 length: 14 residues. The CDR3 nucleotides read TGTGCCAGTAGTTCCGGGACAGGGCCCTACGAGCAGTACTTC. Its protein is CASSSGTGPYEQYF.

The chain uses TRBV5-4 and TRBJ2-7; 11 bases are a match to TRBD2. CDR1 is SGHNT and CDR2 is YYREEE in the germline V gene (reference sequence). Trimming cost V 4 bases and J 6 bases; bases outside gene matches: 12. The CDR3 length is 16 residues. CDR3 sequence reads: CASSQGLAGGRREQYF. The DNA of the CDR3 is TGTGCCAGCAGCCAGGGGCTAGCGGGGGGAAGGCGCGAGCAGTACTTC.

The rearrangement joins TRBV19 to TRBJ2-1; D is unclear. The CDR3 loop spans 12 amino acids. The germline gives CDR1 LNHDA, CDR2 SQIVND (reference sequence). Trimming cost V 6 bases and J 6 bases, with 9 bases left between them. The DNA of the CDR3 is TGTGCCAGTAGCCGCCTAGTCAATGAGCAGTTCTTC. Protein product: CASSRLVNEQFF.

The rearrangement uses TRBV7-9 and TRBJ2-5; D unclear. This CDR3 region has 10 residues. Per the germline V gene, CDR1 is SEHNR and CDR2 is FQNEAQ (reference sequence). Trimming shortened V by 8 bases and J by 7 bases, and 8 bases separated the two germline ends. The DNA for the CDR3 is TGTGCCAGCGGAGTGGGGACCCAGTACTTC. It translates to CASGVGTQYF. The full variable domain, in which reference TRBV7-9 and TRBJ2-5 provide the parts outside the CDR3, is DTGVSQNPRHKITKRGQNVTFRCDPISEHNRLYWYRQTLGQGPEFLTYFQNEAQLEKSRLLSDRFSAERPKGSFSTLEIQRTEQGDSAMYLCASGVGTQYFGPGTRLLVL.

This chain uses TRBV11-2 with TRBJ2-5; D may be TRBD1 (6 bases). V lost 5 bases and J lost 4, with 20 bases in between. Germline lookup yields CDR1 SGHAT and CDR2 FQNNGV. The CDR3 is made up of 16 amino acids. This CDR3 is CASSRGTDPSGETQYF. The CDR3 DNA sequence: TGTGCCAGCAGCAGGGGGACGGACCCCTCGGGAGAGACCCAGTACTTC.

The V gene is TRBV6-5, the J gene TRBJ1-5; D is uncertain. Trimming took off 2 bases at V and 4 bases at J, with 6 bases between the two ends. Germline CDR1 is MNHEY and CDR2 is SVGAGI. CDR3 size: 13 residues. CDR3 sequence: CASSYTHNQPQHF. Here the CDR3 DNA reads TGTGCCAGCAGTTACACTCATAATCAGCCCCAGCATTTT.

The chain links TRBV7-9 to TRBJ2-3; 8 bases are shared with TRBD2. Germline lookup yields CDR1 SEHNR and CDR2 FQNEAQ (reference sequence). V shed 2 bases and J 2 bases; nucleotides not matched to a gene: 6. The CDR3 sequence is 16 residues long. The CDR3, as DNA: TGTGCCAGCAGCTTACAGCGGGAGTGGAACACAGATACGCAGTATTTT. This translates into CASSLQREWNTDTQYF. The whole variable domain, filled in from reference TRBV7-9 and TRBJ2-3, reads DTGVSQNPRHKITKRGQNVTFRCDPISEHNRLYWYRQTLGQGPEFLTYFQNEAQLEKSRLLSDRFSAERPKGSFSTLEIQRTEQGDSAMYLCASSLQREWNTDTQYFGPGTRLTVL.

This chain joins TRBV5-6 and TRBJ2-1; maybe TRBD2 (7 bases). Trimming left V 4 bases short and J 7 bases short, with 21 bases between. The length of the CDR3 is 16 residues. CDR1 and CDR2 (germline): SGHDT, YYEEEE. The CDR3 bases are TGTGCCAGCAGCGGGGCCCTAGTGGGGGGGGCGAATGAGCAGTTCTTC. Protein: CASSGALVGGANEQFF.

V is TRBV4-1 and J is TRBJ2-2, with TRBD2 matching 10 bases. With 1 base clipped from V and 6 bases from J, the junction kept 11 bases outside the gene matches. Germline V gene data show CDR1 as MGHRA and CDR2 as YSYEKL. This CDR3 comprises 18 residues. The CDR3 here is CASSQGGTSATGPGELFF. The CDR3 DNA follows: TGCGCCAGCAGCCAAGGGGGGACTAGCGCCACCGGGCCCGGGGAGCTGTTTTTT.

The genes are TRBV10-3 and TRBJ1-1; possible D gene TRBD1, 6 bases. The CDR3 has 15 residues. Germline V gene sequence: CDR1 ENHRY, CDR2 SYGVKD. V gave up 7 bases and J gave up 0 bases, with 15 bases separating them. DNA of the CDR3: TGTGCCATCACCTCCCAAGGACAGATGAACACTGAAGCTTTCTTT. Its protein product is CAITSQGQMNTEAFF.

The chain has TRBV10-3 and TRBJ2-2; TRBD2 matches 13 bases. CDR1 is ENHRY and CDR2 is SYGVKD in the germline V gene. This CDR3 is built from 17 residues. The J segment lost 2 bases and the V segment lost 3 bases, leaving 3 bases of the junction unmatched. The CDR3 reads CAISEGLAGANTGELFF. The CDR3 bases are TGTGCCATCAGTGAAGGACTAGCGGGAGCCAACACCGGGGAGCTGTTTTTT.

In its sample, this clone ranks as medium-sized. This chain connects TRBV5-6 to TRBJ2-1; 7 bases are a match to TRBD2. V trimming: 6 bases; J trimming: 10 bases; junction bases outside the gene matches: 10. The CDR3 runs 13 residues. Germline V gives CDR1 SGHDT, CDR2 YYEEEE. DNA for the CDR3: TGTGCCAGCAATCTCGTAAGCGGGACGGAGCAGTTCTTC. Amino acid sequence: CASNLVSGTEQFF.

This clone appeared a few times. The rearrangement joins TRBV2 to TRBJ1-1, with 9 bases that match TRBD1. CDR1 and CDR2 from the germline V gene are SNHLY and FYNNEI. Trimming cost V 11 bases and J 1 base; bases outside gene matches: 5. The CDR3 sequence is 13 residues long. CDR3 residues: CAPDRGKNTEAFF. In DNA form, the CDR3 reads TGTGCCCCTGACAGGGGGAAGAACACTGAAGCTTTCTTT. Complete variable domain (other parts from reference TRBV2 and TRBJ1-1): EPEVTQTPSHQVTQMGQEVILRCVPISNHLYFYWYRQILGQKVEFLVSFYNNEISEKSEIFDDQFSVERPDGSNFTLKIRSTKLEDSAMYFCAPDRGKNTEAFFGQGTRLTVV.

This chain links TRBV30 with TRBJ1-1; no definite D call. V was cut by 2 bases and J by 5 bases, with 6 bases left in between. Germline CDR1 and CDR2: GTSNPN and SVGIG (reference sequence). The CDR3 extends over 11 amino acids. The CDR3 loop is CAWSRGTEAFF. The CDR3 coding sequence is TGTGCCTGGAGTCGGGGAACTGAAGCTTTCTTT.

The chain uses TRBV6-6 and TRBJ1-4, with 8 nucleotides matching TRBD1. After removal of 7 bases from V and 8 bases from J, the junction contained 12 bases not matched to a gene. Germline lookup yields CDR1 MNHNY and CDR2 SVGAGI (reference sequence). The CDR3 is 15 amino acids. DNA for the CDR3: TGTGCCAGCACCAGCACAGGGGGTCCGATGGAAAAACTGTTTTTT. It translates to CASTSTGGPMEKLFF.

This clone showed up just once. The chain carries TRBV10-3 and TRBJ1-3; 9 bases map to TRBD1. The CDR3 spans 15 residues. V trimming: 9 bases; J trimming: 1 base; junction bases outside the gene matches: 7. Germline lookup yields CDR1 ENHRY and CDR2 SYGVKD. CDR3 amino acids: CAIGRQGVSGNTIYF. The CDR3 region has the DNA TGTGCCATTGGAAGACAGGGGGTTTCTGGAAACACCATATATTTT.

This rearrangement joins TRBV7-6 to TRBJ1-1, with D unclear. The CDR3 contains 14 residues. V was cut by 0 bases and J by 4 bases, with 9 bases left in between. Germline V gene data show CDR1 as SGHVS and CDR2 as FNYEAQ. CDR3 DNA sequence: TGTGCCAGCAGCTTAGCGCTGGGGAGCACTGAAGCTTTCTTT. This sequence encodes CASSLALGSTEAFF.

The V and J genes are TRBV10-3 and TRBJ1-1, with a tentative D call TRBD1 (6 bases). V lost 6 bases and J 1 base, leaving 12 bases between the germline ends. The CDR3 loop spans 14 amino acids. The V gene's germline CDR1 is ENHRY and CDR2 SYGVKD. In DNA form, the CDR3 reads TGTGCCATCAGAGGGGACACCTGGAACACTGAAGCTTTCTTT. Translating gives CAIRGDTWNTEAFF.